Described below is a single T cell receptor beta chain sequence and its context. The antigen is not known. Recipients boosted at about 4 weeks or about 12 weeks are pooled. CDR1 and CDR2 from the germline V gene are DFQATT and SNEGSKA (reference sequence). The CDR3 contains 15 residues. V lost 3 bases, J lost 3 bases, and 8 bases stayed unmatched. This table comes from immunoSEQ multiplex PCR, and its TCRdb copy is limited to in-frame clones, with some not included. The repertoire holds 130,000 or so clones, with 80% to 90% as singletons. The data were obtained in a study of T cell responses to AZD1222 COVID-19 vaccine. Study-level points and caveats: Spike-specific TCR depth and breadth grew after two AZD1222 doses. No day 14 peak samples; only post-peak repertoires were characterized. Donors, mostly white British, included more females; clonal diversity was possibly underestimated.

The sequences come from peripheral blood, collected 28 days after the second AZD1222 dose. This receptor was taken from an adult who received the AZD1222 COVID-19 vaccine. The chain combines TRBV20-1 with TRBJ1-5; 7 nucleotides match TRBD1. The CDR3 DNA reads TGCAGTGCTAGTAGGAGGGGGCTCGACAATCAGCCCCAGCATTTT. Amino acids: CSASRRGLDNQPQHF.